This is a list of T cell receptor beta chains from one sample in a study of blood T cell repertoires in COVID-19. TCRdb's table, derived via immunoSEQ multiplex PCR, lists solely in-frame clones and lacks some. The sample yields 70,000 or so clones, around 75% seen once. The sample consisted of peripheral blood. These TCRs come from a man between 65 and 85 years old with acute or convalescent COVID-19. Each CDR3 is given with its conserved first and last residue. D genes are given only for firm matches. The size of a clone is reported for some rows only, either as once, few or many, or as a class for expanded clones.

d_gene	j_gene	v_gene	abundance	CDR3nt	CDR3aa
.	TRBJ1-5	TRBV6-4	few	TGTGCCAGCAGTGAGCGAGTGGGGGGTCAGCCCCAGCATTTT	CASSERVGGQPQHF
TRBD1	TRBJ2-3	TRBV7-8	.	TGTGCCAGCAGCCGAAAAGGGGGCGCCGGGTATCAAGATACGCAGTATTTT	CASSRKGGAGYQDTQYF
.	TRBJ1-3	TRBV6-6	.	TGTGCCAGCAGTCCCGTGGGAAACACCATATATTTT	CASSPVGNTIYF
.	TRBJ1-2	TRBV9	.	TGTGCCAGCAGCTCCTGGGGGCACTATGGCTACACCTTC	CASSSWGHYGYTF
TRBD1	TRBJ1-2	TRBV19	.	TGTGCCGCGGGGGACAGGACTAACTATGGCTACACCTTC	CAAGDRTNYGYTF
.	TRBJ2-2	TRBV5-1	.	TGCGCCAGCAGCTTGTCCGGTCGGGTCGGCGGGGAGCTGTTTTTT	CASSLSGRVGGELFF
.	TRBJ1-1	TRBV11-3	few	TGTGCCAGCAGTTTTACACTGAACACTGAAGCTTTCTTT	CASSFTLNTEAFF
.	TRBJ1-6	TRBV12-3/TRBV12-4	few	TGTGCCAGCAGCAAAAAGCGGTGGGCACCCCTCCACTTT	CASSKKRWAPLHF
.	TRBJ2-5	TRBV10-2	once	TGCGCCAGCAGTGAATCAGGAAGAAAGACCCAGTACTTC	CASSESGRKTQYF
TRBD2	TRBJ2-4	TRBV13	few	TGTGCCAGCAGCGCGGACGCCGGGGGGAACATTCAGTACTTC	CASSADAGGNIQYF
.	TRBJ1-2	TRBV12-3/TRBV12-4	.	TGTGCCAGCAGTTTTTCTCCTAACTATGGCTACACCTTC	CASSFSPNYGYTF
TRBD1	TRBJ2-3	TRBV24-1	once	TGTGCCACCAGTGATTGGACAGGTAGCACAGATACGCAGTATTTT	CATSDWTGSTDTQYF
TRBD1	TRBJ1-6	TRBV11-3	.	TGTGCCAGCAGCACCCTGGACAGGGGGCCCCGAGCCCTCCACTTT	CASSTLDRGPRALHF
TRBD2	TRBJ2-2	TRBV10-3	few	TGTGCCATCAGTCCCCTTACGACTAGCGGGAGCAACACCGGGGAGCTGTTTTTT	CAISPLTTSGSNTGELFF
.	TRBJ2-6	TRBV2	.	TGTGCCAGCAGTGAACTTCGGGAGAGCGGGGCCAACGTCCTGACTTTC	CASSELRESGANVLTF
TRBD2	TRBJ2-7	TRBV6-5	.	TGTGCCAGCAGCAATCCGGGACTAGCGGTCTACGAGCAGTACTTC	CASSNPGLAVYEQYF
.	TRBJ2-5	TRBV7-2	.	TGTGCCAGCAGCTACCAGGGGCCTTCAGGGGAGACCCAGTACTTC	CASSYQGPSGETQYF
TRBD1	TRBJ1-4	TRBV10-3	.	TGTGTCATCACCCCAGGGGGCCGAGAAAAACTGTTTTTT	CVITPGGREKLFF
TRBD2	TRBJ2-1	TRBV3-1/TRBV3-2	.	TGTGCCAGCAGCCTGGGGCGGGGGATGAATGAGCAGTTCTTC	CASSLGRGMNEQFF
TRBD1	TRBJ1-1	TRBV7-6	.	TGTGCCAGCAGCAACCCGGGACAGGGATCAAACACTGAAGCTTTCTTT	CASSNPGQGSNTEAFF
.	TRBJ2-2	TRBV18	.	TGTGCCAGCTCACCAACAGGAGCCACCGGGGAGCTGTTTTTT	CASSPTGATGELFF
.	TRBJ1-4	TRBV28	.	TGTGCCAGCAGGGCACAGGGATCAACTAATGAAAAACTGTTTTTT	CASRAQGSTNEKLFF
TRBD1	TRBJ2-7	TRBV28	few	TGTGCCAGCAGTACACCCGGGACAGGGAATCACGAGCAGTACTTC	CASSTPGTGNHEQYF
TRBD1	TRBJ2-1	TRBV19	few	TGTGCCAGTAGAAGTGGGACAGGGAACAACAATGAGCAGTTCTTC	CASRSGTGNNNEQFF
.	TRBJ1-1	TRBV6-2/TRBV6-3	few	TGTGCCAGCAGTGACCGAGCGGGCACTGAAGCTTTCTTT	CASSDRAGTEAFF
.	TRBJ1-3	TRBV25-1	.	TGTGCCAGCAGTCCACAGGGCCCTGGAAACACCATATATTTT	CASSPQGPGNTIYF
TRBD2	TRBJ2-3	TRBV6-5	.	TGTGCCAGCAGCCTAGCGGGCGGAACAGATACGCAGTATTTT	CASSLAGGTDTQYF